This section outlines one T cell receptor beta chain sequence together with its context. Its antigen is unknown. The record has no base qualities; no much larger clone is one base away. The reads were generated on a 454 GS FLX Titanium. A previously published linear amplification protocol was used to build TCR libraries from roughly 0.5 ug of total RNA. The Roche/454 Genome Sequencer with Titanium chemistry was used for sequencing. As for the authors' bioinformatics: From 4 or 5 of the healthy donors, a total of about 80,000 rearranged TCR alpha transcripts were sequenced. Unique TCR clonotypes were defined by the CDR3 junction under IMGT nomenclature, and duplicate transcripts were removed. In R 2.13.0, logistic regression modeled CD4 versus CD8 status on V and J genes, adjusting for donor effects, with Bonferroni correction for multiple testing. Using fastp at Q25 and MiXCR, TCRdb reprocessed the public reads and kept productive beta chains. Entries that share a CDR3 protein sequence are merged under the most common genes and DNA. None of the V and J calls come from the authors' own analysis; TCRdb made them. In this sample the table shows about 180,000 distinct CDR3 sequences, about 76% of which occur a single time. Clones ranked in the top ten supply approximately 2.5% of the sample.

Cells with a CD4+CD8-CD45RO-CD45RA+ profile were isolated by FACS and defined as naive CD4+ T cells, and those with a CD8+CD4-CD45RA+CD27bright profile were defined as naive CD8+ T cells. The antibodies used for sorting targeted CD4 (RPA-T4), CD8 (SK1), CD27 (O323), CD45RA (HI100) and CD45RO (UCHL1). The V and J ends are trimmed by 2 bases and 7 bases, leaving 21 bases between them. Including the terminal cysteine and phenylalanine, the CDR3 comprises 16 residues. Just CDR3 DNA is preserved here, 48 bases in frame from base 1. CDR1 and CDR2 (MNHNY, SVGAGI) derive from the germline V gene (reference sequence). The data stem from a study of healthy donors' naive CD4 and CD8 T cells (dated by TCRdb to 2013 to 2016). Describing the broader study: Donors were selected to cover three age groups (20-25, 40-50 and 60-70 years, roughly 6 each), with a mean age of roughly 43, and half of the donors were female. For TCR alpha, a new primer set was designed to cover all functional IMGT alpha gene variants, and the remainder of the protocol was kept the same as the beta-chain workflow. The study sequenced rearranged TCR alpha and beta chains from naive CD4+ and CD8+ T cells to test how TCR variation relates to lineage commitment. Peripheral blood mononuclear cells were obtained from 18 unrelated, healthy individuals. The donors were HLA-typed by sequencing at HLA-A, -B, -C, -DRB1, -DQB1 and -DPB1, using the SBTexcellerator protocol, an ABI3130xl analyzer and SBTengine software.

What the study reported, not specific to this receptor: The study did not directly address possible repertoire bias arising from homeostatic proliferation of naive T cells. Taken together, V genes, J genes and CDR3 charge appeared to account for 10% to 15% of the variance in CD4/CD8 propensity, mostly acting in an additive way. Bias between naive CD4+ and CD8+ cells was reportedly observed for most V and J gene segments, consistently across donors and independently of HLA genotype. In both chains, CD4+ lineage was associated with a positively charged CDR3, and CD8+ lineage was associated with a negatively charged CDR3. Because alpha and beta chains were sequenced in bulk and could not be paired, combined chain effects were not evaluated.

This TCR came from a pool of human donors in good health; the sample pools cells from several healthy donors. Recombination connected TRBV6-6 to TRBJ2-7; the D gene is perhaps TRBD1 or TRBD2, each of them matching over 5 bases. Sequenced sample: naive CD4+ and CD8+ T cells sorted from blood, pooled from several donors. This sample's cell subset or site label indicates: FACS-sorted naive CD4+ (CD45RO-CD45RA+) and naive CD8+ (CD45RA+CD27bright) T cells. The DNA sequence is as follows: TGTGCCAGCAGTTACGCCCCATCCGGGACCTTGGGGGAGCAGTACTTC. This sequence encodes CASSYAPSGTLGEQYF.